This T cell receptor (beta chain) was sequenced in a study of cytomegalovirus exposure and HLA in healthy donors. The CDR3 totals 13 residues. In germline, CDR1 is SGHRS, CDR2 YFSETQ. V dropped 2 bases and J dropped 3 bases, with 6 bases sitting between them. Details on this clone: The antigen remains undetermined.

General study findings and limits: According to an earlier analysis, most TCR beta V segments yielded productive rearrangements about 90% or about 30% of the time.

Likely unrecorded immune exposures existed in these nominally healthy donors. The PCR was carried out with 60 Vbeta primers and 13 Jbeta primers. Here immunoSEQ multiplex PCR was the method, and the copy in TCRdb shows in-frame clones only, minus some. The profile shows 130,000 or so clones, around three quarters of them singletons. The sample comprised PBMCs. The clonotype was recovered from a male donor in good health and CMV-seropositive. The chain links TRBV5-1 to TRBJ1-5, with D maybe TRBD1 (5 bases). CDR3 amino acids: CASSLGDNQPQHF. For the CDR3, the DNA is TGCGCCAGCAGCTTAGGGGACAATCAGCCCCAGCATTTT. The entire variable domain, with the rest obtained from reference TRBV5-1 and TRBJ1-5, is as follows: KAGVTQTPRYLIKTRGQQVTLSCSPISGHRSVSWYQQTPGQGLQFLFEYFSETQRNKGNFPGRFSGRQFSNSRSEMNVSTLELGDSALYLCASSLGDNQPQHFGDGTRLSIL.